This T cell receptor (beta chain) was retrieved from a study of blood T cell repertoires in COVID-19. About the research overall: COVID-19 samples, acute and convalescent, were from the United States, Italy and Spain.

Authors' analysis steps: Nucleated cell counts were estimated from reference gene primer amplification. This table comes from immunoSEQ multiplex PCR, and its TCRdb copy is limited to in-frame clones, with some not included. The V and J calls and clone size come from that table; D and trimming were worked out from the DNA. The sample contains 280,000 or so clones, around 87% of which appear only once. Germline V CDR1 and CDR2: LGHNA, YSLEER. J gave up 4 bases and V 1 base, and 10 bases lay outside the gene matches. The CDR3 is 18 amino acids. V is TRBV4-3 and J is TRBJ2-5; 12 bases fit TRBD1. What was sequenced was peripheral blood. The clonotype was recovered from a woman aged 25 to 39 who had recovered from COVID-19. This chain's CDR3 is CASSQGIPGQGALETQYF. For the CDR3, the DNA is TGCGCCAGCAGCCAAGGAATACCGGGACAGGGGGCTCTAGAGACCCAGTACTTC.